The 23 T cell receptor beta chains reported below all come from one sample, sequenced in a study of cytomegalovirus exposure and HLA in healthy donors. The study ran its PCR with 60 Vbeta and 13 Jbeta primers. This table comes from immunoSEQ multiplex PCR, and its TCRdb copy is limited to in-frame clones, with some not included. The repertoire holds about 90,000 clones, with around four fifths as singletons. Input material: PBMCs. These receptor sequences come from a boy between 10 and 17 years old in good health and CMV-seronegative.

The rearrangement joins TRBV7-2 to TRBJ2-1, with D possibly TRBD1 on 5 matching bases. The CDR3 has 16 residues. CDR1 SGHTA and CDR2 FQGNSA come from the germline V gene. The V and J ends lost 2 bases and 6 bases respectively, with 17 bases between them. The CDR3 DNA sequence: TGTGCCAGCAGCTTATCGCCAGGGTACTTATCCAATGAGCAGTTCTTC. This translates into CASSLSPGYLSNEQFF.

The chain carries TRBV6-1 and TRBJ2-3; 7 nucleotides line up with TRBD2. The germline V gene has CDR1 MNHNS and CDR2 SASEGT. Trimming cost V 4 bases and J 0 bases; bases outside gene matches: 7. The CDR3 has 16 amino acids. The DNA of the CDR3 is TGTGCCAGCAGTGCTGGGGACTACTCTAGCACAGATACGCAGTATTTT. Translated: CASSAGDYSSTDTQYF.

This chain links TRBV4-3 with TRBJ1-6; D not resolved. The CDR3 extends over 16 amino acids. Trimming removed 1 base at V and 2 bases at J, with 9 bases between. Germline V lookup: CDR1 LGHNA, CDR2 YSLEER. DNA for the CDR3: TGCGCCAGCAGCCAAGGGGAGGTAACCTATAATTCACCCCTCCACTTT. Translating it yields CASSQGEVTYNSPLHF.

This clone was seen a few times. The chain recombines TRBV6-5 with TRBJ2-1; maybe TRBD2 (5 bases). The CDR3 consists of 14 residues. Between the trimmed V and J ends, which lost 2 bases and 5 bases, there was a span of 10 bases. Germline V gives CDR1 MNHEY, CDR2 SVGAGI. In DNA form, the CDR3 reads TGTGCCAGCAGTTACCAGTACGGGGACAATGAGCAGTTCTTC. Encoded protein: CASSYQYGDNEQFF.

V usage is TRBV28 and J usage is TRBJ1-6, with TRBD1 matching 7 bases. This CDR3 contains 14 residues. J was trimmed by 7 bases and V by 7 bases; bases with no gene match: 7. Germline-derived CDR1 and CDR2 are MDHEN and SYDVKM. CDR3 loop: CASNPDRENSPLHF. The CDR3 coding sequence is TGTGCCAGCAACCCCGACAGGGAGAATTCACCCCTCCACTTT.

V gene TRBV9 combines with J gene TRBJ2-4; 8 nucleotides line up with TRBD1. The germline V gene has CDR1 SGDLS and CDR2 YYNGEE. V shed 4 bases and J 9 bases; nucleotides not matched to a gene: 9. The CDR3 extends over 14 amino acids. DNA for the CDR3: TGTGCCAGCAGCAGACAGGGGATCCGGAGCATTCAGTACTTC. Residues: CASSRQGIRSIQYF.

This clone is a singleton in its sample. The genes are TRBV7-3 and TRBJ2-5; the match to TRBD1 covers 9 bases. The CDR3 covers 14 residues. Germline CDR1 SGHTA, CDR2 FQGTGA. V shed 3 bases, J shed 2 bases, and the junction held 1 base outside the gene matches. The CDR3 DNA is TGTGCCAGCAGCTTGGGGACAGGGCAAGAGACCCAGTACTTC. This gives the protein CASSLGTGQETQYF.

The rearrangement uses TRBV6-5 and TRBJ2-7, with TRBD1 matching 10 bases. Germline values: CDR1 MNHEY, CDR2 SVGAGI. The CDR3 loop spans 16 amino acids. V was clipped by 2 bases and J by 6 bases; unmatched bases: 10. CDR3 bases: TGTGCCAGCAGTTACCGCTACGGGACAGGGGCCGGCGAGCAGTACTTC. Encoded protein: CASSYRYGTGAGEQYF.

The chain combines TRBV10-1 with TRBJ2-1; weak D call: TRBD2 (6 bases). The CDR3 extends over 15 amino acids. The V gene lost 7 bases and the J gene lost 4 bases, with 17 bases spanning the gap. Germline V gene data show CDR1 as WNHNN and CDR2 as SYGVQD (reference sequence). CDR3 in DNA: TGCGCCAGCACTTTCGCGGGGCCTCGATACAATGAGCAGTTCTTC. Its translation is CASTFAGPRYNEQFF.

V and J are TRBV28 and TRBJ2-7; 9 positions agree with TRBD2. Germline V gives CDR1 MDHEN, CDR2 SYDVKM. There are 15 residues in the CDR3. After removal of 7 bases from V and 7 bases from J, the junction contained 14 bases not matched to a gene. CDR3: CASKPWREGRQEQYF. The CDR3 nucleotides are TGTGCCAGCAAGCCATGGCGGGAGGGCCGACAGGAGCAGTACTTC.

V and J are TRBV7-2 and TRBJ2-7; TRBD1 is a possible D gene (5 bases). Germline loops: CDR1 SGHTA, CDR2 FQGNSA. This CDR3 has 14 residues. V was trimmed by 3 bases and J by 3 bases, leaving 12 bases between them. The CDR3 sequence is CASSLDKNFYEQYF. In nucleotides, the CDR3 is TGTGCCAGCAGCTTGGACAAAAATTTCTACGAGCAGTACTTC.

This clone has a handful of counts. The chain carries TRBV29-1 and TRBJ1-5, with 9 bases aligning to TRBD1. Per the germline V gene, CDR1 is SQVTM and CDR2 is ANQGSEA. The V and J ends lost 7 bases and 7 bases, in that order; junction bases with no gene match: 8. The CDR3 consists of 13 residues. CDR3 DNA: TGCAGCGCCCGGGACAGGGATGGCCAGCCCCAGCATTTT. It translates to CSARDRDGQPQHF.

The chain is built from TRBV27 and TRBJ1-2; D is ambiguous. The CDR3 totals 13 residues. CDR1 MNHEY and CDR2 SMNVEV come from the germline V gene (reference sequence). Trimming shortened V by 6 bases and J by 3 bases, and 11 bases separated the two germline ends. CDR3 sequence (DNA): TGTGCCAGCAGCCACGGACTGGACTATGGCTACACCTTC. This translates into CASSHGLDYGYTF.

CDR3 loop: CASRFMTSGNEQFF. The CDR3 DNA reads as TGTGCCAGCAGATTTATGACTAGCGGGAATGAGCAGTTCTTC. The chain recombines TRBV28 with TRBJ2-1, with 10 bases fitting TRBD2. This CDR3 region has 14 residues. CDR1 MDHEN and CDR2 SYDVKM come from the germline V gene. V dropped 6 bases and J dropped 7; count of bases not matched to a gene: 6. Looking up the rest from reference TRBV28 and TRBJ2-1 gives the full variable domain: DVKVTQSSRYLVKRTGEKVFLECVQDMDHENMFWYRQDPGLGLRLIYFSYDVKMKEKGDIPEGYSVSREKKERFSLILESASTNQTSMYLCASRFMTSGNEQFFGPGTRLTVL.

The chain combines TRBV28 with TRBJ1-4; 8 nucleotides match TRBD1. The CDR3 is made up of 14 amino acids. After removal of 10 bases from V and 6 bases from J, the junction contained 10 bases not matched to a gene. Germline V gene lookup returns CDR1 MDHEN and CDR2 SYDVKM. The DNA of the CDR3 is TGTGCCACCACTAGGACAGGGTGGGATGAAAAACTGTTTTTT. Translating gives CATTRTGWDEKLFF. The full variable domain, its missing parts supplied by reference TRBV28 and TRBJ1-4, is DVKVTQSSRYLVKRTGEKVFLECVQDMDHENMFWYRQDPGLGLRLIYFSYDVKMKEKGDIPEGYSVSREKKERFSLILESASTNQTSMYLCATTRTGWDEKLFFGSGTQLSVL.

The CDR3, as DNA: TGTGCCAGCAGCCCAAACAGGGGGCAGGAGCCCCAGCATTTT. The encoded protein is CASSPNRGQEPQHF. The V gene is TRBV6-5, the J gene TRBJ1-5; 9 bases are a match to TRBD1. Trimming cost V 6 bases and J 8 bases; bases outside gene matches: 8. Germline loops: CDR1 MNHEY, CDR2 SVGAGI. The CDR3 runs to 14 residues.

CDR3 nucleotides: TGTGCCACAAGCTCGGGGGCCAACGTCCTGACTTTC. This sequence encodes CATSSGANVLTF. The chain uses TRBV25-1 and TRBJ2-6; D uncertain. Germline V CDR1 and CDR2: MGHDK, SYGVNS. Trimming shortened V by 10 bases and J by 4 bases, and 8 bases separated the two germline ends. CDR3 length: 12 amino acids.

The chain links TRBV4-3 to TRBJ1-1, with TRBD1 matching 7 bases. Germline loops: CDR1 LGHNA, CDR2 YSLEER. The CDR3 covers 16 residues. V lost 1 base and J lost 1; bases outside the gene matches: 6. The chain's CDR3 is CASSQGQQGWNTEAFF. The CDR3 region has the DNA TGCGCCAGCAGCCAAGGCCAACAGGGGTGGAACACTGAAGCTTTCTTT.

This clone was picked up a small number of times. The gene calls are TRBV19 and TRBJ1-5; 8 nucleotides agree with TRBD1. The CDR3 contains 16 residues. V lost 5 bases and J lost 1; bases outside the gene matches: 7. CDR1 and CDR2 (germline): LNHDA, SQIVND (reference sequence). The CDR3 sequence is CASSSDRGKSNQPQHF. As DNA, the CDR3 is TGTGCCAGTAGTTCAGACAGGGGTAAGAGCAATCAGCCCCAGCATTTT.

The chain combines TRBV10-2 with TRBJ1-5, with D possibly being TRBD1 (6 bases). The CDR3 loop spans 15 amino acids. The germline gives CDR1 WSHSY, CDR2 SAAADI. V lost 8 bases and J 3 bases, leaving 17 bases between the germline ends. CDR3 in amino acids: CASSDVTGNNQPQHF. The DNA of the CDR3 is TGCGCCAGCTCGGATGTTACAGGGAACAATCAGCCCCAGCATTTT.

The genes are TRBV19 and TRBJ1-2; TRBD1 matches 10 bases. CDR3 length equals 15 residues. V was clipped by 7 bases and J by 4 bases; unmatched bases: 9. The germline gives CDR1 LNHDA, CDR2 SQIVND (reference sequence). This CDR3 reads CASTMGTGVSYGYTF. In nucleotides, the CDR3 is TGTGCCAGTACCATGGGGACAGGGGTTTCCTATGGCTACACCTTC.

The V call is TRBV15, the J call TRBJ2-1, with 7 nucleotides matching TRBD1. Losses at the gene ends were 3 bases for V and 4 bases for J; bases not matched to a gene: 6. The CDR3 loop spans 15 amino acids. The germline V gene has CDR1 LNHNV and CDR2 YYDKDF (reference sequence). The CDR3 nucleotides read TGTGCCACCAGCAGCACGGACAGGAGATACAATGAGCAGTTCTTC. Amino acid sequence: CATSSTDRRYNEQFF.

The V call is TRBV10-3, the J call TRBJ2-5, with D perhaps TRBD1 (5 bases). Germline assignment: CDR1 ENHRY and CDR2 SYGVKD. The CDR3 is 14 amino acids. V was pared by 4 bases and J by 1 base, with 10 bases between. CDR3 in amino acids: CAISAGFGQETQYF. As DNA, the CDR3 is TGTGCCATCAGTGCAGGGTTCGGCCAAGAGACCCAGTACTTC.